The source of this T cell receptor beta chain is a study of OX40 agonist ivuxolimab in advanced cancers. Background on the study: Every 2 weeks, patients received ivuxolimab intravenously, dosed at 0.01 to 10 mg/kg. Findings and limits, study-wide: By week 6 at 0.1 to 3.0 mg/kg, blood CD4+ and CD8+ T cells had expanded clonally.

This clone was recorded once. As yet, its antigen is unknown. Profiled with immunoSEQ multiplex PCR; TCRdb holds only in-frame clones, not every one. The data contain around 50,000 clones, around nine tenths of them seen just once; the ten biggest clones take up 0.55% to 0.65%. The source was CD4+ or CD8+ T cells sorted from blood, collected in a trial of the OX40 agonist ivuxolimab. This TCR came from an adult with an advanced solid tumor such as melanoma, head and neck, liver or kidney cancer.

The CDR3 DNA reads as TGTGCCAGCAGTGATTCAGGGAGGGTCCTCGCAGATACGCAGTATTTT. Its translation: CASSDSGRVLADTQYF. The V gene is TRBV6-1, the J gene TRBJ2-3; 7 bases are a match to TRBD2. Looked up from germline, CDR1 is MNHNS and CDR2 is SASEGT. This CDR3 spans 16 amino acids. The J segment lost 4 bases and the V segment lost 3 bases, leaving 10 bases of the junction unmatched.